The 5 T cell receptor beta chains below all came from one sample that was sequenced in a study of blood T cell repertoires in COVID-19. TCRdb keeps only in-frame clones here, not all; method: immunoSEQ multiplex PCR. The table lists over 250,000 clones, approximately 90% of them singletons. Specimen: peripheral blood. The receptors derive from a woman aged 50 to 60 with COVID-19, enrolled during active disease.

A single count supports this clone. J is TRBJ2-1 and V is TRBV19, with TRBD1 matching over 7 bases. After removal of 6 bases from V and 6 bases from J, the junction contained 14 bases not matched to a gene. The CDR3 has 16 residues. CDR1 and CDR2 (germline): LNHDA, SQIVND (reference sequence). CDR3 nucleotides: TGTGCCAGTAGGCGACAGGGAAATGGAGCGCGCAATGAGCAGTTCTTC. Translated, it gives CASRRQGNGARNEQFF.

In nucleotides, the CDR3 is TGCGCCAGCACCATGGACGGAGGGGAGACCCAGTACTTC. Its protein product is CASTMDGGETQYF. V is TRBV10-2 and J is TRBJ2-5, with a tentative D call TRBD2 (6 bases). Germline assignment: CDR1 WSHSY and CDR2 SAAADI. Trimming took off 7 bases at V and 5 bases at J, with 14 bases between the two ends. There are 13 residues in the CDR3.

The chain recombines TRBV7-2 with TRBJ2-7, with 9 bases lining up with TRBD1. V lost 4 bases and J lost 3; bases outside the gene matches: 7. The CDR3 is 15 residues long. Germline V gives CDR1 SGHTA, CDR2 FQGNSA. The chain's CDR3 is CASSSSGQGHYEQYF. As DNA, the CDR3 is TGTGCCAGCAGCTCATCGGGACAGGGTCACTACGAGCAGTACTTC.

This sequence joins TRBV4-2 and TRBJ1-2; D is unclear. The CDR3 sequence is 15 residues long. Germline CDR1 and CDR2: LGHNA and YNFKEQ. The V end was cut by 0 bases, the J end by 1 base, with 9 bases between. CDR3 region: CASSQEHRVNYGYTF. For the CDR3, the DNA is TGTGCCAGCAGCCAAGAGCACAGAGTTAACTATGGCTACACCTTC.

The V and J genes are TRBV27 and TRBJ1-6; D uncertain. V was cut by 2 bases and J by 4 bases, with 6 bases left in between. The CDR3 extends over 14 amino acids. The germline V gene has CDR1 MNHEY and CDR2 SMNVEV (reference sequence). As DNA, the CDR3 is TGTGCCAGCAGTTTAGGGCAGTATAATTCACCCCTCCACTTT. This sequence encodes CASSLGQYNSPLHF.